The 11 T cell receptor beta chains below all came from one sample that was sequenced in a study of OX40 agonist ivuxolimab in advanced cancers. Assay: immunoSEQ multiplex PCR; the TCRdb copy retains only in-frame clones and omits some. The top ten clones hold roughly 3.7% of a sample with more than 45,000 clones, less than 85% of them seen once. This sample comprised CD4+ or CD8+ T cells sorted from blood, obtained in a trial of the OX40 agonist ivuxolimab. The receptor set was obtained from an adult with an advanced solid tumor such as melanoma, head and neck, liver or kidney cancer.

V usage is TRBV5-5 and J usage is TRBJ2-7; D gene unclear. The germline CDR1 and CDR2 sequences are SGHKS and YYEKEE (reference sequence). V lost 4 bases and J lost 6, with 8 bases in between. This CDR3 region has 11 residues. CDR3 DNA: TGTGCCAGCAGCCTGCGAGCCGAGCAGTACTTC. The encoded protein is CASSLRAEQYF. The entire variable domain, with the rest obtained from reference TRBV5-5 and TRBJ2-7, is as follows: DAGVTQSPTHLIKTRGQQVTLRCSPISGHKSVSWYQQVLGQGPQFIFQYYEKEERGRGNFPDRFSARQFPNYSSELNVNALLLGDSALYLCASSLRAEQYFGPGTRLTVT.

The chain recombines TRBV9 with TRBJ2-2; D may match TRBD1 or TRBD2 (6 bases each). Trimming took 3 bases from V and 3 from J, leaving 18 bases between them. Germline V CDR1 and CDR2: SGDLS, YYNGEE. The CDR3 is 17 amino acids. The CDR3 DNA sequence: TGTGCCAGCAGCGCTCCCTGGGGGGCCTTTCACACCGGGGAGCTGTTTTTT. Protein sequence: CASSAPWGAFHTGELFF.

This chain connects TRBV18 to TRBJ1-1; D is undetermined. This CDR3 is built from 15 residues. Germline CDR1 is KGHSH and CDR2 is LQKENI. V was trimmed by 3 bases and J by 1 base, leaving 12 bases between them. The CDR3 protein is CASSPSTSRNTEAFF. For the CDR3, the DNA is TGTGCCAGCTCACCGAGTACGTCGCGGAACACTGAAGCTTTCTTT.

This chain uses TRBV6-4 with TRBJ1-1; D is possibly TRBD1 (5 bases). The CDR3 consists of 13 residues. Germline values: CDR1 MRHNA, CDR2 SNTAGT. V was shortened by 4 bases and J by 5 bases, with 11 bases between the two germline ends. The CDR3: CASSAQGGTEAFF. CDR3 in DNA: TGTGCCAGCAGTGCCCAGGGCGGGACTGAAGCTTTCTTT.

The CDR3 spells CASSLMKSNTGELFF. The DNA of the CDR3 is TGTGCCAGCAGTTTGATGAAATCGAACACCGGGGAGCTGTTTTTT. The chain links TRBV28 to TRBJ2-2, with D unclear. V lost 3 bases and J 0 bases, leaving 8 bases between the germline ends. There are 15 residues in the CDR3. Germline loops: CDR1 MDHEN, CDR2 SYDVKM.

The chain couples TRBV5-6 to TRBJ2-5, with 10 bases aligning to TRBD2. CDR1 is SGHDT and CDR2 is YYEEEE in the germline V gene. CDR3 size: 17 residues. The J segment lost 5 bases and the V segment lost 0 bases, leaving 10 bases of the junction unmatched. CDR3 residues: CASSLVVASGSRETQYF. The CDR3 DNA reads as TGTGCCAGCAGCTTGGTTGTGGCTAGCGGGAGTCGGGAGACCCAGTACTTC.

This sequence joins TRBV29-1 and TRBJ2-1; D is possibly TRBD1 (6 bases). This CDR3 comprises 14 residues. From germline, CDR1 is SQVTM and CDR2 ANQGSEA. Trimming removed 7 bases from V and 2 bases from J, with 15 bases in between. The CDR3 nucleotides are TGCAGCGGACAGGACCCCCTTCCCTACAATGAGCAGTTCTTC. Its protein is CSGQDPLPYNEQFF.

The chain is built from TRBV5-1 and TRBJ2-2; weak D call: TRBD1 (6 bases). Germline V gene sequence: CDR1 SGHRS, CDR2 YFSETQ. The CDR3 contains 16 residues. The germline V and J ends were trimmed by 0 bases and 2 bases, with 11 bases remaining between them. CDR3 sequence reads: CASSLARQANTGELFF. The CDR3 coding sequence is TGCGCCAGCAGCTTGGCCCGACAGGCTAACACCGGGGAGCTGTTTTTT.

This clone was detected only once. The chain joins TRBV7-9 to TRBJ2-1; D gene unclear. The CDR3 loop spans 12 amino acids. Trimming took 1 base from V and 8 from J, leaving 6 bases between them. CDR1 is SEHNR and CDR2 is FQNEAQ in the germline V gene (reference sequence). Written as DNA, the CDR3 is TGTGCCAGCAGCTTAGGTGGGGATGAGCAGTTCTTC. It codes for CASSLGGDEQFF.

The chain couples TRBV19 to TRBJ2-1, with 12 positions matching TRBD1. This CDR3 is built from 15 residues. Trimming took 5 bases from V and 6 from J; bases not matched to a gene: 5. Germline V gene sequence: CDR1 LNHDA, CDR2 SQIVND (reference sequence). CDR3: CASSPPGQGANEQFF. CDR3 nucleotide sequence: TGTGCCAGTAGTCCACCGGGACAGGGGGCCAATGAGCAGTTCTTC.

V is TRBV7-2 and J is TRBJ2-5, with 9 nucleotides matching TRBD2. The CDR3 is made up of 16 amino acids. The junction had 4 bases not matched to a gene; V was cut back by 1 base and J by 1 base. CDR1 is SGHTA and CDR2 is FQGNSA in the germline V gene. This CDR3 is CASSLGTSAAQETQYF. The CDR3, as DNA: TGTGCCAGCAGCTTAGGGACTAGCGCCGCCCAAGAGACCCAGTACTTC.